The following is a T cell receptor beta chain sequence with its context. Per the study methods: Estimation of nucleated cell counts was performed using reference gene primer amplification. Libraries were prepared by immunoSEQ multiplex PCR; TCRdb keeps only in-frame clonotypes and omits some of them. The V and J calls and clone size are taken from that table; D and trimming were inferred from the DNA. The sample gives fewer than 250,000 clones, around 80% of which show up once; 6% to 7.5% is in the top ten. Assignments of participants to cohorts depended upon their own reported clinical history. The data are from a study of blood T cell repertoires in COVID-19. Overall study: Italy, Spain and the United States were the sources of the convalescent and acute COVID-19 samples.

Germline-derived CDR1 and CDR2 are LGHNA and YNFKEQ. CDR3 length equals 16 residues. Trimming removed 5 bases from V and 6 bases from J; junction bases left unmatched: 12. The chain recombines TRBV4-2 with TRBJ1-3; 8 nucleotides align to TRBD1. The sample comprised PBMCs or T cells enriched from blood (not recorded which). This sequence was found in a woman aged 40-49 years with acute COVID-19. The CDR3 loop is CASSSGVGTGENTIYF. The CDR3 nucleotides are TGTGCCAGCAGCTCCGGGGTGGGGACAGGCGAAAACACCATATATTTT.